This TCR beta chain was identified in a study of cytomegalovirus exposure and HLA in healthy donors. Study-wide results and limits: In an earlier analysis, in 540 or so donors, most V segments appeared productive either ~90% or ~30% of the time. The study recorded some 160 TCR beta chains that were cytomegalovirus-associated. Near-uniform donor sequencing depth was presumed by presence/absence analyses.

Primers included in the PCR were 60 Vbeta and 13 Jbeta primers. Sequencing used immunoSEQ multiplex PCR; TCRdb keeps in-frame clones, though not all of them. The data hold fewer than 200,000 clones, with roughly four fifths observed a single time. For this clone: Antigen: not known.

V was cut by 7 bases and J by 7 bases, with 19 bases left in between. CDR1 is MNHNY and CDR2 is SVGAGI in the germline V gene (reference sequence). This CDR3 spans 15 amino acids. The TCR sequence derives from a woman under 40 in good health and CMV-seronegative. The sequenced sample was PBMCs. The chain carries TRBV6-6 and TRBJ1-4; possible D gene TRBD1, 6 bases. The CDR3 loop reads CASTVQAGVGEKLFF. CDR3 in DNA: TGTGCCAGCACCGTTCAGGCAGGGGTTGGTGAAAAACTGTTTTTT.